These 2 T cell receptor beta chains were all obtained from the same sample, sequenced in a study of T cell repertoires in cytomegalovirus infection. A single record per CDR3 protein comes from TCRdb applying MiXCR to the reads. Seen here are about 160,000 distinct CDR3 sequences, more than 15% observed once, and the top ten hold roughly a sixth. Sequenced sample: CD8+ T cells from PBMCs. The source of these receptors is a human donor in good health (CMV status not recorded). Some clones in this sample may be carry-over from other donors' samples.

With respect to this clonotype: One end of the junction varies from germline; a read error may be responsible. V usage is TRBV6-2 or TRBV6-3 and J usage is TRBJ2-1; 9 nucleotides agree with TRBD2. The germline V gene encodes CDR1 MNHEY and CDR2 SVGEGT. The CDR3 has 20 amino acids. CDR3 in amino acids: CARSYSPGLATGISYNEQFF. Here the CDR3 DNA reads TGTGCCCGCAGTTACTCCCCGGGACTAGCTACGGGGATCTCCTACAATGAGCAGTTCTTC.

In this sample, this clonotype turned up a few times. V gene TRBV19 combines with J gene TRBJ2-5; D may be TRBD2 (6 bases). Trimming pared 3 bases from V and 7 bases from J, leaving 18 bases between. Per germline, CDR1 LNHDA and CDR2 SQIVND (reference sequence). The CDR3 runs 15 residues. For the CDR3, the DNA is TGTGCCAGTAGTATTGGCGCCGGAGGGCACGGGACCCAGTACTTC. Its translation: CASSIGAGGHGTQYF.